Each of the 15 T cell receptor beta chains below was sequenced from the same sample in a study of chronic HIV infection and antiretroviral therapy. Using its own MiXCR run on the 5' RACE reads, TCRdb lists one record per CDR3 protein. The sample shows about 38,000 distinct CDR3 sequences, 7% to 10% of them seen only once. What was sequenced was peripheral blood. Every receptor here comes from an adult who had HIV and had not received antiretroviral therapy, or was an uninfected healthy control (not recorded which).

The CDR3: CASSGGREDPYEQYF. DNA of the CDR3: TGTGCCAGCAGTGGGGGTCGGGAGGATCCTTACGAGCAGTACTTC. The J gene is TRBJ2-7, the V gene TRBV28; 7 bases are a match to TRBD2. The CDR3 runs to 15 residues. The V gene end was trimmed by 5 bases and the J gene end by 4 bases; junction bases not matched to a gene: 11. Germline V gives CDR1 MDHEN, CDR2 SYDVKM.

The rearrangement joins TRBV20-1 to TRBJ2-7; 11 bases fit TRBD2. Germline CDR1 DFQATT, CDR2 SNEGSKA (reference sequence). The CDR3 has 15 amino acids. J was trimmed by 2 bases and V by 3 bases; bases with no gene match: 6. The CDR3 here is CSARGASGRTYEQYF. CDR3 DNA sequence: TGCAGTGCTAGGGGGGCTAGCGGGAGGACCTACGAGCAGTACTTC.

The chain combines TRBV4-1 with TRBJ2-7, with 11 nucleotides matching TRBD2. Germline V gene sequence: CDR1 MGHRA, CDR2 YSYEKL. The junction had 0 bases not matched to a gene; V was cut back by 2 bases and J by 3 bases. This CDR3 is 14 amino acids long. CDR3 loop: CASSQTSGGYEQYF. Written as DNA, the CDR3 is TGCGCCAGCAGCCAAACTAGCGGGGGCTACGAGCAGTACTTC.

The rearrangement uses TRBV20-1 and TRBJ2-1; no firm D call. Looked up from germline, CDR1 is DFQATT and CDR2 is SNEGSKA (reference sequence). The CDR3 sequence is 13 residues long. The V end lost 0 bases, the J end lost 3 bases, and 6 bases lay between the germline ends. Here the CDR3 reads CSARDASYNEQFF. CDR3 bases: TGCAGTGCTAGAGATGCCAGCTACAATGAGCAGTTCTTC.

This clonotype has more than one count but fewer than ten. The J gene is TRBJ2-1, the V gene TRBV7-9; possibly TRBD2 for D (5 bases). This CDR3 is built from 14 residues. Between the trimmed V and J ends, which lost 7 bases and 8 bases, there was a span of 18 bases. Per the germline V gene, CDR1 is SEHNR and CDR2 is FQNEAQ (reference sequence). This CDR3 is CASIPSGFADEQFF. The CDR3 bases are TGTGCCAGCATTCCATCGGGGTTTGCAGATGAGCAGTTCTTC.

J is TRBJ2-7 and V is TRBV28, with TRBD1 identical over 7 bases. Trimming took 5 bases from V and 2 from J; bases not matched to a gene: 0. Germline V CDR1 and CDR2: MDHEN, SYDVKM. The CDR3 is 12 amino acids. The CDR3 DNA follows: TGTGCCAGCAGTGGGACAGCCTACGAGCAGTACTTC. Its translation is CASSGTAYEQYF.

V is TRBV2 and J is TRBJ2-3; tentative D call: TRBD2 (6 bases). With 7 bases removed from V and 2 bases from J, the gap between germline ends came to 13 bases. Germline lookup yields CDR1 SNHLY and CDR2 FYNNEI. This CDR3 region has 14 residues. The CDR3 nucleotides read TGTGCCAGCAATAGCGCGGGACCCACAGATACGCAGTATTTT. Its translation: CASNSAGPTDTQYF.

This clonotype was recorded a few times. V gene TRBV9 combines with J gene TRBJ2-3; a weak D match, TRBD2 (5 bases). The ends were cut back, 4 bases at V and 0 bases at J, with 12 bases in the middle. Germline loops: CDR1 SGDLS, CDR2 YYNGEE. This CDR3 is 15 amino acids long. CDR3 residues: CASSRGITSTDTQYF. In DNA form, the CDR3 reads TGTGCCAGCAGCCGGGGTATTACTAGCACAGATACGCAGTATTTT.

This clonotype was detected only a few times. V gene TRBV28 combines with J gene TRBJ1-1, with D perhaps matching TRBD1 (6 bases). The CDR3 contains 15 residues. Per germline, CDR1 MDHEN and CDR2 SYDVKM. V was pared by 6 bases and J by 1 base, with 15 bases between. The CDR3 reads CASRGGGASNTEAFF. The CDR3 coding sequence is TGTGCCAGCAGGGGCGGGGGGGCCTCGAACACTGAAGCTTTCTTT.

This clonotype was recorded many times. CDR3 sequence reads: CASSSPSYEQYF. CDR3 DNA: TGTGCCAGCAGTTCACCTAGCTACGAGCAGTACTTC. The chain is built from TRBV28 and TRBJ2-7; no clear D gene. V lost 4 bases and J 3 bases, leaving 7 bases between the germline ends. The length of the CDR3 is 12 residues. The germline gives CDR1 MDHEN, CDR2 SYDVKM.

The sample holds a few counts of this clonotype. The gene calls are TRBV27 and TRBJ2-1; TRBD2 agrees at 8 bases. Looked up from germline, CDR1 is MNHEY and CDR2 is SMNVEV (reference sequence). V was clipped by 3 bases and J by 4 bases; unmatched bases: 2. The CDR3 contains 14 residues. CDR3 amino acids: CASSFTSGYNEQFF. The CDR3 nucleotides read TGTGCCAGCAGTTTTACTAGCGGATACAATGAGCAGTTCTTC.

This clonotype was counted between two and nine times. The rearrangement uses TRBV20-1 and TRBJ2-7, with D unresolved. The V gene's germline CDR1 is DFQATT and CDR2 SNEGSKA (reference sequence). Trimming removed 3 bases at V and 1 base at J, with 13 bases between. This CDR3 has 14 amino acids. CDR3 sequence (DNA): TGCAGTGCTAGGAACCAGCCTGAGTCCTACGAGCAGTACTTC. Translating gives CSARNQPESYEQYF.

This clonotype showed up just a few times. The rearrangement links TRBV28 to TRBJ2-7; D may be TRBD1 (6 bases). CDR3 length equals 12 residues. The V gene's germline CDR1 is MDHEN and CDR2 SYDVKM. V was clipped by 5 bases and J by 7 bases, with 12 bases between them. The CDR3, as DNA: TGTGCCAGCAGTCAATTGACAGGAGAGCAGTACTTC. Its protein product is CASSQLTGEQYF.

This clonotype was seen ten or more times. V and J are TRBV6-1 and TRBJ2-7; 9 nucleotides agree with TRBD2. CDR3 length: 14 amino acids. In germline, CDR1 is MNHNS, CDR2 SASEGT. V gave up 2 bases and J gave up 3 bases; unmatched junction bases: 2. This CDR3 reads CASSEILAGYEQYF. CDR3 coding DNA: TGTGCCAGCAGTGAAATACTAGCGGGCTACGAGCAGTACTTC.

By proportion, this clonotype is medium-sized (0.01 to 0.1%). CDR3 nucleotide sequence: TGCAGCGTTGAAAGCGGCAGGGGAAAACAGCCCCAGCATTTT. It encodes CSVESGRGKQPQHF. The chain combines TRBV29-1 with TRBJ1-5; TRBD1 might be the D (6 bases). From germline, CDR1 is SQVTM and CDR2 ANQGSEA. The V end was cut by 2 bases, the J end by 7 bases, with 15 bases between. The CDR3 loop spans 14 amino acids.